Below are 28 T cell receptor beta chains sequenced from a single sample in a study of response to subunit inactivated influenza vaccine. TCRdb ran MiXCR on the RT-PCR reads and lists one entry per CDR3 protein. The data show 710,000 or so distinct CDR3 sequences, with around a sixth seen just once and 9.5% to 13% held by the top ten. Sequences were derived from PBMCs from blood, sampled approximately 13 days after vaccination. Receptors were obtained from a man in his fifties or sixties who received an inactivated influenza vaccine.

DNA for the CDR3: TGCGCCAGCAGCCAAGAAAAGGGGGGGAAGTACGAGCAGTACTTC. Residues: CASSQEKGGKYEQYF. The J gene is TRBJ2-7, the V gene TRBV4-3; a weak D match, TRBD2 (7 bases). The germline V gene encodes CDR1 LGHNA and CDR2 YSLEER. V was trimmed by 0 bases and J by 4 bases, leaving 13 bases between them. CDR3 size: 15 residues.

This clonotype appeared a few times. CDR3 protein: CASKLGAGGELFF. The CDR3 DNA reads as TGTGCCAGCAAATTGGGGGCCGGAGGGGAGCTGTTTTTT. This chain connects TRBV7-9 to TRBJ2-2; D possibly corresponds to TRBD1 (6 bases). The V end lost 7 bases, the J end lost 8 bases, and 14 bases lay between the germline ends. CDR3 length: 13 amino acids. The germline V gene has CDR1 SEHNR and CDR2 FQNEAQ (reference sequence).

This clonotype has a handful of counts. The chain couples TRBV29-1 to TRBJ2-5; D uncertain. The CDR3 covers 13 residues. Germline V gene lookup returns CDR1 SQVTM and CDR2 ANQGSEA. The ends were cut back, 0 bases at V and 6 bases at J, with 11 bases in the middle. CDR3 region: CSVEEGPGQTQYF. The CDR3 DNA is TGCAGCGTTGAAGAAGGCCCTGGGCAGACCCAGTACTTC.

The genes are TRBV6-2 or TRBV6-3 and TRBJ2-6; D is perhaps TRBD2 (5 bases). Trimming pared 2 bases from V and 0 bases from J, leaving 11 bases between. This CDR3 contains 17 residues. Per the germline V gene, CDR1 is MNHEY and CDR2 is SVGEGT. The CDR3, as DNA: TGTGCCAGCAGTTACCCGGGGTACCGCTCTGGGGCCAACGTCCTGACTTTC. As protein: CASSYPGYRSGANVLTF.

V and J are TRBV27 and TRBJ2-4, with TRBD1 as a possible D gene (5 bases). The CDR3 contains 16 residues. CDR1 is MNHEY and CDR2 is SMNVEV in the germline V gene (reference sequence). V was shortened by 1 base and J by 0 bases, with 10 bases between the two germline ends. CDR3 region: CASSLWAGLAKNIQYF. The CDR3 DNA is TGTGCCAGCAGTTTATGGGCAGGGTTAGCCAAAAACATTCAGTACTTC.

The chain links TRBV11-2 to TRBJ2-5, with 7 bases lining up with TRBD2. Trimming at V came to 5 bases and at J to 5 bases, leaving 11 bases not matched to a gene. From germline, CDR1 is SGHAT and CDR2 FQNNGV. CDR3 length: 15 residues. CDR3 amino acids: CASSPGTTLRETQYF. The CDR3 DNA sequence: TGTGCCAGCAGCCCGGGGACTACCCTCAGGGAGACCCAGTACTTC.

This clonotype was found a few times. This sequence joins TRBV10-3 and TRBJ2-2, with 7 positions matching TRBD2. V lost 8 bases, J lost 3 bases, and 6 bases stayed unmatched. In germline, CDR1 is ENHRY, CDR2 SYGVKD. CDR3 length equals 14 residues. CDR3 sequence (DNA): TGTGCCATCCGGCGGGGGAGTGACACCGGGGAGCTGTTTTTT. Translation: CAIRRGSDTGELFF.

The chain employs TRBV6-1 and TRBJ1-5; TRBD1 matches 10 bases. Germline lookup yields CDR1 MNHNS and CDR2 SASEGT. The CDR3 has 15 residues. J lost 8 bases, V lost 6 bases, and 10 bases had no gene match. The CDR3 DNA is TGTGCCAGCAGCACAGGACAGGGGACAGGGGAGCCCCAGCATTTT. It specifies CASSTGQGTGEPQHF.

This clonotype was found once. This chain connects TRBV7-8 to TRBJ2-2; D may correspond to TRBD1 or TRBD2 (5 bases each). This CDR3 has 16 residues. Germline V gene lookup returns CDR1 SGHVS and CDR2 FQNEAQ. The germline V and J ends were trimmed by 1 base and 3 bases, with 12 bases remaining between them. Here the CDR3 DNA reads TGTGCCAGCAGCTTAGAGGGACCCCGAGACACCGGGGAGCTGTTTTTT. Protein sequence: CASSLEGPRDTGELFF. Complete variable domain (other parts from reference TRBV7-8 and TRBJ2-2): GAGVSQSPRYKVAKRGQDVALRCDPISGHVSLFWYQQALGQGPEFLTYFQNEAQLDKSGLPSDRFFAERPEGSVSTLKIQRTQQEDSAVYLCASSLEGPRDTGELFFGEGSRLTVL.

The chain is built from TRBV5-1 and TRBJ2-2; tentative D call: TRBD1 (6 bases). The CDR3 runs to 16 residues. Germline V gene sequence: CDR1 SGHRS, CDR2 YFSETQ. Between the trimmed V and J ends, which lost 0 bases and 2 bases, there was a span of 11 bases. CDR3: CASSLAKGHNTGELFF. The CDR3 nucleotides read TGCGCCAGCAGCTTGGCCAAGGGACACAACACCGGGGAGCTGTTTTTT.

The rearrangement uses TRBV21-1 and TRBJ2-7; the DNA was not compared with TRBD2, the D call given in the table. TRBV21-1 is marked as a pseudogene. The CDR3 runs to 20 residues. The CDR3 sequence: CASSANRGDGLLLFFHEQYF. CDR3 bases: TGTGCCAGCAGCGCGAACAGGGGGGATGGGCTCCTCCTCTTCTTCCACGAGCAGTACTTC.

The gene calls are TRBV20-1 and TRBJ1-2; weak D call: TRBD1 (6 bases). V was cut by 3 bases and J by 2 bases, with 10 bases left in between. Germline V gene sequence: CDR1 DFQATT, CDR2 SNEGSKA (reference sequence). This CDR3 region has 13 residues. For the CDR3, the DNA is TGCAGTGCTAGGGCTGACAGGAACTATGGCTACACCTTC. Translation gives CSARADRNYGYTF.

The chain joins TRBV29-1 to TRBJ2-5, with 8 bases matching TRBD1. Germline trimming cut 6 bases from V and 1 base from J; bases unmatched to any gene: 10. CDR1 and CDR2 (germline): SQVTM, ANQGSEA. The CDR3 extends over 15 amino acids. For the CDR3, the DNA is TGCAGCGTGGTCTTCCGGGACAGGACCCAAGAGACCCAGTACTTC. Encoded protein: CSVVFRDRTQETQYF.

CDR3 amino acids: CASSQDGMASGKETQYF. CDR3 coding DNA: TGTGCCAGCAGCCAAGATGGGATGGCTAGCGGGAAAGAGACCCAGTACTTC. V and J are TRBV4-2 and TRBJ2-5, with 9 bases aligning to TRBD2. Germline lookup yields CDR1 LGHNA and CDR2 YNFKEQ. The CDR3 is made up of 17 amino acids. V lost 0 bases, J lost 3 bases, and 8 bases stayed unmatched.

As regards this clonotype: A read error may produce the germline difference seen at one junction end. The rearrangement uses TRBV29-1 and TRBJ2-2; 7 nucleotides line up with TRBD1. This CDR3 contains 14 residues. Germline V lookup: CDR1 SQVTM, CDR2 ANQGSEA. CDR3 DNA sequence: TGCAGCGTTCAAGACAGGGCGAACACCGGGGAGCTGTTTTTT. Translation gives CSVQDRANTGELFF.

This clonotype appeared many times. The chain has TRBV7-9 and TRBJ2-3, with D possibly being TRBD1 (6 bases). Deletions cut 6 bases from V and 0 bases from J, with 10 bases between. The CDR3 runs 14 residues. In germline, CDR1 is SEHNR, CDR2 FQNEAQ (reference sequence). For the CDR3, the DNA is TGTGCCAGCAGATACAGGGCTAGCACAGATACGCAGTATTTT. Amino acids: CASRYRASTDTQYF.

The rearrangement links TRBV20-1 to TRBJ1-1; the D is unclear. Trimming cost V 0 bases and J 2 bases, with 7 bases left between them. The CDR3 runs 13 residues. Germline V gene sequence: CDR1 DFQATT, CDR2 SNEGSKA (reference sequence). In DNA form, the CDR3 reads TGCAGTGCTAGAGATCAGAGCAACACTGAAGCTTTCTTT. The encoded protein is CSARDQSNTEAFF.

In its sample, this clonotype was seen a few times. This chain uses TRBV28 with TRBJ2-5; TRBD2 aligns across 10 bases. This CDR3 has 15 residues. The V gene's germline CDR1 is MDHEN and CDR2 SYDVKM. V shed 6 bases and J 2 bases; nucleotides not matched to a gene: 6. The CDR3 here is CASRSGGGLQETQYF. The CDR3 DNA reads TGTGCCAGCAGAAGCGGGGGGGGATTACAAGAGACCCAGTACTTC.

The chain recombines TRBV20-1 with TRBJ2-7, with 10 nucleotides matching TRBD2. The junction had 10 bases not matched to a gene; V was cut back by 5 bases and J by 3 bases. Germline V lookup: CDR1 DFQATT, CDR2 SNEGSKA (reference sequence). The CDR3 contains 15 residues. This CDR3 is CSASSRTSGYYEQYF. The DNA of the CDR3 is TGCAGTGCTTCATCCCGGACTAGCGGATACTACGAGCAGTACTTC.

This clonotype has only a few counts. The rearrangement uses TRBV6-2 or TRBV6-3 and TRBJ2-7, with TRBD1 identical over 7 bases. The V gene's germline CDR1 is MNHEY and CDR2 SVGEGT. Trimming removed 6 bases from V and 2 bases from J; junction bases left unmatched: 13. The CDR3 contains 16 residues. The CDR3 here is CASSRPRDRNAYEQYF. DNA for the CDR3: TGTGCCAGCAGCCGCCCCCGGGACAGAAATGCCTACGAGCAGTACTTC.

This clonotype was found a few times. The CDR3 loop is CSASGGEYEQFF. CDR3 bases: TGCAGTGCTAGCGGGGGGGAATATGAGCAGTTCTTC. The chain couples TRBV20-1 to TRBJ2-1; TRBD2 matches at 8 bases. V trimming: 3 bases; J trimming: 8 bases; junction bases outside the gene matches: 3. CDR3 length equals 12 residues. Germline V lookup: CDR1 DFQATT, CDR2 SNEGSKA (reference sequence).

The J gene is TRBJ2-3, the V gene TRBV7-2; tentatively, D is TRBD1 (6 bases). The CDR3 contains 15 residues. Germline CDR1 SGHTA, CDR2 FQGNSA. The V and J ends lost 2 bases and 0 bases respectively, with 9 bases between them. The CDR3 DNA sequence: TGTGCCAGCAGCTTAACAGGGCCCAGCACAGATACGCAGTATTTT. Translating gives CASSLTGPSTDTQYF.

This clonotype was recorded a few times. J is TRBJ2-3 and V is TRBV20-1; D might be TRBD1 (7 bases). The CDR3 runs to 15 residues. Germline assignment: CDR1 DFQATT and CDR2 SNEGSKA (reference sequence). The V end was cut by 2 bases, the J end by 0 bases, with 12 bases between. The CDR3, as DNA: TGCAGTGCTAGACCGACAGGGACTAGCACAGATACGCAGTATTTT. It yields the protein CSARPTGTSTDTQYF.

The CDR3 protein is CASSPYETVTSTYEQYF. The CDR3 DNA is TGTGCCAGCAGCCCCTATGAAACTGTTACCTCAACCTACGAGCAGTACTTC. V gene TRBV3-1 combines with J gene TRBJ2-7, with D unclear. Trimming shortened V by 4 bases and J by 2 bases, and 21 bases separated the two germline ends. Germline V CDR1 and CDR2: LGHDT, YNNKEL (reference sequence). The CDR3 is 17 amino acids.

This CDR3 is CASSFIGTYEQYF. For the CDR3, the DNA is TGTGCCAGCAGTTTCATTGGCACCTACGAGCAGTACTTC. J is TRBJ2-7 and V is TRBV27; D gene uncertain. Germline values: CDR1 MNHEY, CDR2 SMNVEV (reference sequence). The V gene lost 3 bases and the J gene lost 2 bases, with 8 bases spanning the gap. The CDR3 is made up of 13 amino acids.

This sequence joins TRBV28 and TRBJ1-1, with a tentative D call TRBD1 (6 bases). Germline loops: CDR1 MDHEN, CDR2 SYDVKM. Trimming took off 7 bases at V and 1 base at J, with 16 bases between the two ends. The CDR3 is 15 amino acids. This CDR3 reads CASTLPQGPNTEAFF. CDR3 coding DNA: TGTGCCAGCACCTTACCACAGGGCCCGAACACTGAAGCTTTCTTT.

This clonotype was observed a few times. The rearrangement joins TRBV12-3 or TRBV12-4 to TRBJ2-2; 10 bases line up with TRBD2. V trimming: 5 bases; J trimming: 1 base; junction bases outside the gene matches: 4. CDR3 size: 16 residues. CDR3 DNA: TGTGCCAGCAGTAAAAAGCGGGAGGGGAACACCGGGGAGCTGTTTTTT. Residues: CASSKKREGNTGELFF.

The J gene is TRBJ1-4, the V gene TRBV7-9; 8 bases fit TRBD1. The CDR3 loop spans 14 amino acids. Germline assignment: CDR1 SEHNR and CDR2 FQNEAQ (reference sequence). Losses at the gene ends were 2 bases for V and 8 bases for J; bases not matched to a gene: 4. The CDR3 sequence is CASSLQGAREKLFF. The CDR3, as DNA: TGTGCCAGCAGCTTACAGGGGGCGCGAGAAAAACTGTTTTTT.